These 7 T cell receptor beta chains came from one sample sequenced in a study of blood T cell repertoires in COVID-19. Profiled with immunoSEQ multiplex PCR; TCRdb holds only in-frame clones, not every one. The table shows some 58,000 clones, with 80% to 90% occurring only once. Sequencing was carried out using peripheral blood. These TCRs come from a man aged 35 to 55 with acute or convalescent COVID-19.

This clone showed up just once. V usage is TRBV5-1 and J usage is TRBJ2-5, with TRBD2 identical over 10 bases. Looked up from germline, CDR1 is SGHRS and CDR2 is YFSETQ. The CDR3 consists of 14 residues. V lost 2 bases, J lost 2 bases, and 0 bases stayed unmatched. CDR3 nucleotide sequence: TGCGCCAGCAGCTTTAGCGGGGGGCAAGAGACCCAGTACTTC. Its protein is CASSFSGGQETQYF.

This clone has more than one count but fewer than ten. V gene TRBV27 combines with J gene TRBJ2-5; 8 bases agree with TRBD1. Germline V gene sequence: CDR1 MNHEY, CDR2 SMNVEV (reference sequence). The CDR3 consists of 13 residues. The junction had 4 bases not matched to a gene; V was cut back by 6 bases and J by 4 bases. The CDR3: CASRQGAVETQYF. The CDR3 region has the DNA TGTGCCAGCAGGCAGGGGGCCGTAGAGACCCAGTACTTC.

The chain couples TRBV5-1 to TRBJ2-1, with D possibly matching TRBD2 (7 bases). The CDR3 runs to 14 residues. The germline CDR1 and CDR2 sequences are SGHRS and YFSETQ. V was clipped by 4 bases and J by 9 bases, with 17 bases between them. Written as DNA, the CDR3 is TGCGCCAGCAGCACTGGAGGGGGGGCCGGTGAGCAGTTCTTC. This encodes CASSTGGGAGEQFF.

CDR3 sequence: CASSLSGEGDYGYTF. CDR3 coding DNA: TGTGCCAGCAGCTTAAGTGGTGAAGGGGACTATGGCTACACCTTC. The rearrangement joins TRBV7-9 to TRBJ1-2; D might be TRBD1 (5 bases). Trimming stripped 2 bases from V and 3 bases from J, with 13 bases between. CDR3 length: 15 amino acids. Germline-derived CDR1 and CDR2 are SEHNR and FQNEAQ (reference sequence).

The rearrangement joins TRBV7-9 to TRBJ2-2; unclear D gene. Germline CDR1 is SEHNR and CDR2 is FQNEAQ (reference sequence). V was shortened by 2 bases and J by 5 bases, with 9 bases between the two germline ends. This CDR3 region has 14 residues. CDR3 sequence: CASSLLGVTGELFF. The CDR3 DNA follows: TGTGCCAGCAGCTTATTGGGCGTTACCGGGGAGCTGTTTTTT.

The chain joins TRBV18 to TRBJ1-1, with TRBD1 as a possible D gene (5 bases). CDR1 and CDR2 from the germline V gene are KGHSH and LQKENI. The CDR3 has 13 amino acids. The V gene lost 0 bases and the J gene lost 6 bases, with 8 bases spanning the gap. In DNA form, the CDR3 reads TGTGCCAGCTCACCACCGACCAGGGCTGAAGCTTTCTTT. Translated: CASSPPTRAEAFF.

J is TRBJ1-3 and V is TRBV7-8; D gene uncertain. Trimming stripped 2 bases from V and 0 bases from J, with 11 bases between. This CDR3 is 16 amino acids long. Germline V gives CDR1 SGHVS, CDR2 FQNEAQ. CDR3 protein: CASSLSGSFSGNTIYF. As DNA, the CDR3 is TGTGCCAGCAGCTTAAGTGGCAGTTTCTCTGGAAACACCATATATTTT.